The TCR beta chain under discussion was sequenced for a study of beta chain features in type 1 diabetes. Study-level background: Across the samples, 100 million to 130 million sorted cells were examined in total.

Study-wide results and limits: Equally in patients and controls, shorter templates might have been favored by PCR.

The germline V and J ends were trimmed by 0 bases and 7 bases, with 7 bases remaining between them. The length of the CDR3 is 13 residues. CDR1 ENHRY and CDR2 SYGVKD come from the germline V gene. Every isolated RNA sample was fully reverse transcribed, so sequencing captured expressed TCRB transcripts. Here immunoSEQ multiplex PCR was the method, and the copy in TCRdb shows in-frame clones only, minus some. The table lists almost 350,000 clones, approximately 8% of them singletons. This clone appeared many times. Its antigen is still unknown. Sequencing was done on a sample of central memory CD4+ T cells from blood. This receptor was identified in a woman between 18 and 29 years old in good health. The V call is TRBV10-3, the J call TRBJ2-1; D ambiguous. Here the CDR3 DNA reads TGTGCCATCAGTGAGTCGGTGAATAATGAGCAGTTCTTC. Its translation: CAISESVNNEQFF.